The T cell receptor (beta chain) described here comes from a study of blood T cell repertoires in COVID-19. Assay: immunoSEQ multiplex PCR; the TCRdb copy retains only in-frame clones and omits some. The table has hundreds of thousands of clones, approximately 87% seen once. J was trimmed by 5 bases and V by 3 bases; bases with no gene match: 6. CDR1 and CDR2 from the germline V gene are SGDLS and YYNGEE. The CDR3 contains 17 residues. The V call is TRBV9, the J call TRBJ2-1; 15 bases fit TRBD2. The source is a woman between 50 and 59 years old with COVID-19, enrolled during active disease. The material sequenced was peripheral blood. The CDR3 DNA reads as TGTGCCAGCAGCGCCACTGGACTAGCGGGAGGGGACAATGAGCAGTTCTTC. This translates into CASSATGLAGGDNEQFF.